The text below deals with one T cell receptor beta chain. This clonotype was seen only a few times. Its cognate antigen has yet to be identified. Per-base qualities were not stored, and no clone one base away is much larger. This specimen belongs to a study of post-analysis software for immune sequencing data (dated by TCRdb to between 2014 and 2017). Notes on the research overall: Disease courses on record covered relapsing-remitting, secondary progressive and progressive-relapsing multiple sclerosis, though some patients had no subtype annotation. The multiple sclerosis patient repertoires were compared with more than 9 previously published healthy control repertoires from donors aged roughly 6 to 27 years. A subset of samples was prepared in parallel using single-end sample barcoding, then pooled and co-amplified after Illumina adapter ligation. What the research found in general, with its limitations: Significantly higher frequencies in patients than in controls were found for several TRBV segments, including TRBV5-6, TRBV5-1 and TRBV20-1. The control group was slightly older than the multiple sclerosis patient group. Strong co-clustering of samples prepared in the same batch was shown by direct clustering with F measure, prompting a batch-effect correction. Multiple sclerosis patients had significantly lower normalized Chao1 diversity than controls, a result that suggests substantial peripheral T-cell clonal expansion.

Deletion took 4 bases off V and 0 bases off J, with a span of 26 bases between the germline ends. The germline V gene yields SGHTA for CDR1 and FQGNSA for CDR2. The CDR3 numbers 20 residues from cysteine through phenylalanine. Just the 60-base CDR3 DNA is kept, in frame starting at base 1. To demonstrate the VDJtools post-analysis software, the study profiled TCR beta repertoires from the peripheral blood of 10 to 15 young patients with multiple sclerosis. The patients with multiple sclerosis were children and adolescents between roughly 6 and 17 years of age. The library was built by means of PCR. TCRdb lists the instrument as Illumina HiSeq 2500. To reduce PCR and sequencing biases, unique molecular identifiers were built into the TCR beta cDNA libraries. Approximately 500,000 cDNA molecules were obtained for every 1 to 10 million input T cells, so each molecule roughly corresponded to one T cell. Patient libraries were prepared and sequenced with the same protocol used for the earlier healthy control dataset. Samples belonging to the same batch were prepared together, multiplexed and sequenced on a shared HiSeq lane. Per the authors' processing: MIGEC was used to process the raw barcoded reads, and molecular identifier groups with only a single read were discarded before consensus assembly and CDR3 extraction. VDJtools was used for post-analysis of the clonotype tables, and diversity was normalized by down-sampling every dataset to the size of the smallest sample. To correct batch-related cross-sample contamination, repertoire overlap clustering matched CDR3 amino acid sequences but not nucleotide sequences. The public sequencing data were trimmed at Q25 with fastp and processed into clonotypes with MiXCR by TCRdb, which kept only in-frame beta chains. A single entry per CDR3 protein holds the most common genes and DNA from its merged rows. TCRdb's processing, not the authors' own work, is the source of the V and J calls. This sample comprises hundreds of thousands of distinct CDR3 sequences, roughly 29% of them detected only once. Together, the top ten hold around 0.56% of the sample.

Specimen: blood. This clonotype originated in a girl aged 10 to 17 with multiple sclerosis. The receptor chain draws on TRBV7-2 and TRBJ2-3; 7 matching bases give a weak D call of TRBD2. In nucleotides, the sequence is TGTGCCAGCAGCTACGGGGGGCGGGGGTCCGTCGCGACTAGCACAGATACGCAGTATTTT. Its protein product is CASSYGGRGSVATSTDTQYF.